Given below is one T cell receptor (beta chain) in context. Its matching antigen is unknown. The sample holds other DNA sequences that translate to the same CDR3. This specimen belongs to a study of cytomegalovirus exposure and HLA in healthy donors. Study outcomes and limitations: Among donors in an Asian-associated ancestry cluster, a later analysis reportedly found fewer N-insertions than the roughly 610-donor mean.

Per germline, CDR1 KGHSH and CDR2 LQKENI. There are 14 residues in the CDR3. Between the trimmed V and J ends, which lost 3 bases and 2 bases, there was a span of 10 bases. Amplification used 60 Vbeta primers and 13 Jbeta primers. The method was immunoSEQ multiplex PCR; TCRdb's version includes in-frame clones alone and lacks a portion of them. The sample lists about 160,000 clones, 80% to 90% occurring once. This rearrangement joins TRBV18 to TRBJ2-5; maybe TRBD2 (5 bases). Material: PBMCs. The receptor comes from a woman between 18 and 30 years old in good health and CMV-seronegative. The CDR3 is CASSPRRGQETQYF. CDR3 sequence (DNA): TGTGCCAGCTCACCCCGTCGGGGACAAGAGACCCAGTACTTC. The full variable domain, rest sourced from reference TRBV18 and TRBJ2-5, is NAGVMQNPRHLVRRRGQEARLRCSPMKGHSHVYWYRQLPEEGLKFMVYLQKENIIDESGMPKERFSAEFPKEGPSILRIQQVVRGDSAAYFCASSPRRGQETQYFGPGTRLLVL.